These 4 T cell receptor beta chains were sequenced from one sample in a study of a mutant IDH1 vaccine in newly diagnosed glioma. Noted time point: week 23, last vaccination. All doses held 300 ug of mutant IDH1 20-mer peptide, with topical imiquimod. Profiled with immunoSEQ multiplex PCR; TCRdb holds only in-frame clones, not every one. Of around 78,000 clones detected, 70% to 90% appear once; the ten largest clones hold 2% to 2.5%. Their antigens are not known. The source was PBMCs, collected from a glioma patient whose treatment included an IDH1 peptide vaccine. Every receptor here comes from a man younger than 45 with glioma. Some clones in this sample may be carry-over from other donors' samples.

The CDR3: CASSLGGTGLYEQYF. In DNA, the CDR3 is TGTGCCAGCAGCTTGGGGGGGACAGGTCTCTACGAGCAGTACTTC. This rearrangement joins TRBV7-2 to TRBJ2-7; possibly TRBD1 for D (8 bases). Germline values: CDR1 SGHTA, CDR2 FQGNSA. The V gene lost 3 bases and the J gene lost 3 bases, with 15 bases spanning the gap. This CDR3 is built from 15 residues. The entire variable domain, with the rest obtained from reference TRBV7-2 and TRBJ2-7, is as follows: GAGVSQSPSNKVTEKGKDVELRCDPISGHTALYWYRQSLGQGLEFLIYFQGNSAPDKSGLPSDRFSAERTGGSVSTLTIQRTQQEDSAVYLCASSLGGTGLYEQYFGPGTRLTVT.

The chain recombines TRBV14 with TRBJ2-3, with D tentatively TRBD2 (7 bases). This CDR3 contains 18 residues. Germline V gene sequence: CDR1 SGHDN, CDR2 FVKESK. V lost 1 base and J 2 bases, leaving 19 bases between the germline ends. CDR3 protein: CASSQGRAGAPPTDTQYF. The DNA for the CDR3 is TGTGCCAGCAGCCAAGGTCGGGCGGGGGCCCCTCCCACAGATACGCAGTATTTT.

V and J are TRBV7-8 and TRBJ1-1, with D unclear. The CDR3 is 13 residues long. V was pared by 0 bases and J by 7 bases, with 9 bases between. Germline assignment: CDR1 SGHVS and CDR2 FQNEAQ. CDR3 bases: TGTGCCAGCAGCTTAGCCCGTCAGTATGAAGCTTTCTTT. Amino acids: CASSLARQYEAFF.

The chain joins TRBV6-1 to TRBJ1-2, with D perhaps TRBD1 (6 bases). This CDR3 has 14 residues. The germline V gene has CDR1 MNHNS and CDR2 SASEGT. V was pared by 7 bases and J by 4 bases, with 16 bases between. DNA for the CDR3: TGTGCCAGCAAAACAGGGATGGTGAGCTATGGCTACACCTTC. This codes for CASKTGMVSYGYTF.